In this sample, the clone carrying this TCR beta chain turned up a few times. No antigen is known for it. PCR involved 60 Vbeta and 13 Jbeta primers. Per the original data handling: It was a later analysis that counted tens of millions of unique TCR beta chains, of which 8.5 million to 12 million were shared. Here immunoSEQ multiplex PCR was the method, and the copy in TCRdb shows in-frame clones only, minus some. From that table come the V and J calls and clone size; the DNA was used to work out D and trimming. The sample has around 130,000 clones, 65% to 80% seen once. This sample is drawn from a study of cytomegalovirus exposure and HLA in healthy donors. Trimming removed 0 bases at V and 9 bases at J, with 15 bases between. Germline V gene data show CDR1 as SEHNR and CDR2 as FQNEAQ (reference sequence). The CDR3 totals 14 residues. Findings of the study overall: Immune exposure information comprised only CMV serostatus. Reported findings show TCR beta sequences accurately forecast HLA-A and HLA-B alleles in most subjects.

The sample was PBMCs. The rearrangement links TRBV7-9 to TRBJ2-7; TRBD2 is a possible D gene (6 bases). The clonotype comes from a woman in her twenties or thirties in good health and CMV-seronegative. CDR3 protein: CASSLAVGDLGQYF. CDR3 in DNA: TGTGCCAGCAGCTTAGCGGTTGGGGACTTGGGGCAGTACTTC.